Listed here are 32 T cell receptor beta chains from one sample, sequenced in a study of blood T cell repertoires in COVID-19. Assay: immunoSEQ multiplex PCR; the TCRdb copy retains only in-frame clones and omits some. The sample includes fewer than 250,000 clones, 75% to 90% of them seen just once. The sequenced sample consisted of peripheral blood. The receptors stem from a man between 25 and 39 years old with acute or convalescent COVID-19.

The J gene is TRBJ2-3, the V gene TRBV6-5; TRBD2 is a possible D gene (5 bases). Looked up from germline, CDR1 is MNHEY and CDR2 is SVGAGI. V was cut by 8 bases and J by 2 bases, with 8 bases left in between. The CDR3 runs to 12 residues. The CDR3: CASLRDTDTQYF. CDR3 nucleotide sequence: TGTGCCAGCTTGAGGGACACAGATACGCAGTATTTT.

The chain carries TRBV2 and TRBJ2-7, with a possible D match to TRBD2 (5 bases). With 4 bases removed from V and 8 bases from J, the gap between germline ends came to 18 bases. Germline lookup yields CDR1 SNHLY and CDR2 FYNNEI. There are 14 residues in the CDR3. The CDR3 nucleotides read TGTGCCAGCAGTGTCGGACTCGGTCACGGACAGCAGTACTTC. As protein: CASSVGLGHGQQYF.

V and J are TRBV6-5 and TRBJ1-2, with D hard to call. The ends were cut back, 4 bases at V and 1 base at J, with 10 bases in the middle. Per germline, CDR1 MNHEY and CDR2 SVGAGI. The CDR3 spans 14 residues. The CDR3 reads CASSSTMVNYGYTF. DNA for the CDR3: TGTGCCAGCAGTTCAACTATGGTTAACTATGGCTACACCTTC.

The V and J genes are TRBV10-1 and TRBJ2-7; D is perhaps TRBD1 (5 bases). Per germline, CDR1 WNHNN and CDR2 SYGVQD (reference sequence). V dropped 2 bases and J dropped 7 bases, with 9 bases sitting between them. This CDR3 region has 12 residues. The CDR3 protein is CASSEERGEQYF. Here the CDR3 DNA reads TGCGCCAGCAGTGAGGAAAGGGGTGAGCAGTACTTC.

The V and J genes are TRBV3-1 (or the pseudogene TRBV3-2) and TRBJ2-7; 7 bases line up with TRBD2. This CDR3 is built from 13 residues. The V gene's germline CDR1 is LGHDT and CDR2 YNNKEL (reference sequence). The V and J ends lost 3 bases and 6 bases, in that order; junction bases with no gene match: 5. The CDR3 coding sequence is TGTGCCAGCAGCCAGTCCAGGGAGGGCGAGCAGTACTTC. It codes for CASSQSREGEQYF.

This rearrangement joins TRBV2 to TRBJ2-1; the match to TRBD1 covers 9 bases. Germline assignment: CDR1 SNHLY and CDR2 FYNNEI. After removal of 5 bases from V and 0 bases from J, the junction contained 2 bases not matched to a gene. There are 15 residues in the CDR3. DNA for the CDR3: TGTGCCAGCAGTTTGACAGGGGGCTCCTACAATGAGCAGTTCTTC. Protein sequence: CASSLTGGSYNEQFF.

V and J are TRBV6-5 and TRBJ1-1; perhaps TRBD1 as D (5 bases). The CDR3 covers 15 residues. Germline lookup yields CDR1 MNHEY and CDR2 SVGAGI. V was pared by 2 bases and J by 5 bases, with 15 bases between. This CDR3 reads CASSYRPERGTEAFF. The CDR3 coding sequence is TGTGCCAGCAGTTACAGACCCGAACGGGGGACTGAAGCTTTCTTT.

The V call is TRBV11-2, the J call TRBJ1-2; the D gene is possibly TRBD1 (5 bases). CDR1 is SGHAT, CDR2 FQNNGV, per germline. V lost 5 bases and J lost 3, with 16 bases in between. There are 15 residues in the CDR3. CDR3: CASSPAFGGDYGYTF. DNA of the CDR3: TGTGCCAGCAGCCCGGCGTTCGGGGGAGACTATGGCTACACCTTC.

The CDR3 is CASSLDRGLNSPLHF. DNA for the CDR3: TGTGCCAGCAGTTTGGACAGGGGTCTGAATTCACCCCTCCACTTT. The genes are TRBV6-5 and TRBJ1-6; 9 nucleotides line up with TRBD1. There are 15 residues in the CDR3. Germline V gives CDR1 MNHEY, CDR2 SVGAGI. With 4 bases clipped from V and 7 bases from J, the junction kept 5 bases outside the gene matches.

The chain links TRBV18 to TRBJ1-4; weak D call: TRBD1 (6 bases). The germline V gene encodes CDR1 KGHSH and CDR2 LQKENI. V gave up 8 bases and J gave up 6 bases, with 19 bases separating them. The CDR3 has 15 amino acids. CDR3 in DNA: TGTGCCAGCCGAGGACAGTTGGGGTTGGATGAAAAACTGTTTTTT. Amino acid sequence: CASRGQLGLDEKLFF. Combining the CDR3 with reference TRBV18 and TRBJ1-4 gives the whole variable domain NAGVMQNPRHLVRRRGQEARLRCSPMKGHSHVYWYRQLPEEGLKFMVYLQKENIIDESGMPKERFSAEFPKEGPSILRIQQVVRGDSAAYFCASRGQLGLDEKLFFGSGTQLSVL.

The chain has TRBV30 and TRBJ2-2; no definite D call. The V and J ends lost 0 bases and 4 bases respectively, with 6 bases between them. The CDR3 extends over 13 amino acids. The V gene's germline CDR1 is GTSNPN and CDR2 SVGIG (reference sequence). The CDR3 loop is CAWSVISTGELFF. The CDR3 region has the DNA TGTGCCTGGAGTGTAATATCCACCGGGGAGCTGTTTTTT.

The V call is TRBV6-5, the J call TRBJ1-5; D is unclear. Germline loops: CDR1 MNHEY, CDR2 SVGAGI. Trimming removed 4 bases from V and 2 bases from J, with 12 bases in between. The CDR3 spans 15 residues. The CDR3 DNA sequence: TGTGCCAGCAGTTCCGGGGATGGCGGCAATCAGCCCCAGCATTTT. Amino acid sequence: CASSSGDGGNQPQHF.

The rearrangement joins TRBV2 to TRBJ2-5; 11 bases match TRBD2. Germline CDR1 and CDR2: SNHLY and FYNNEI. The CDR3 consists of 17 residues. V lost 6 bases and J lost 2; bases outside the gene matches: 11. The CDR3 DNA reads TGTGCCAGCAGGTTGCTGGTTAGCGGGAGGGGGCAAGAGACCCAGTACTTC. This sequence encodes CASRLLVSGRGQETQYF. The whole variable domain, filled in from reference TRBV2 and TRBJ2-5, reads EPEVTQTPSHQVTQMGQEVILRCVPISNHLYFYWYRQILGQKVEFLVSFYNNEISEKSEIFDDQFSVERPDGSNFTLKIRSTKLEDSAMYFCASRLLVSGRGQETQYFGPGTRLLVL.

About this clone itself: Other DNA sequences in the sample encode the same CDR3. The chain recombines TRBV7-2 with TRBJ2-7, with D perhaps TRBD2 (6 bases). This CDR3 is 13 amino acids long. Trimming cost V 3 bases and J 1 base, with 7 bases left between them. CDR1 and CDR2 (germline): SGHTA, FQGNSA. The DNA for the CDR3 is TGTGCCAGCAGCTTTGGGGGGTCCTACGAGCAGTACTTC. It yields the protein CASSFGGSYEQYF.

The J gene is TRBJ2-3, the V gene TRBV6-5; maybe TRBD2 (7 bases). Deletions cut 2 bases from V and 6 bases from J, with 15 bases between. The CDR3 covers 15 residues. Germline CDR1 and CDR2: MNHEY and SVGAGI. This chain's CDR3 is CASSYRAGADDTQYF. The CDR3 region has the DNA TGTGCCAGCAGTTACCGGGCGGGGGCTGACGATACGCAGTATTTT.

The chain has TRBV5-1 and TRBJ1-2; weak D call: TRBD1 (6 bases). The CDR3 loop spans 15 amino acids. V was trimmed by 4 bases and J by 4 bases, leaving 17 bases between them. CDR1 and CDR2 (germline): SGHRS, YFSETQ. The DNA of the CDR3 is TGCGCCAGCAGCCCGTTTCGTGACAGGAGCTATGGCTACACCTTC. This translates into CASSPFRDRSYGYTF. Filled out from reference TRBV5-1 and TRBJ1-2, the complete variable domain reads KAGVTQTPRYLIKTRGQQVTLSCSPISGHRSVSWYQQTPGQGLQFLFEYFSETQRNKGNFPGRFSGRQFSNSRSEMNVSTLELGDSALYLCASSPFRDRSYGYTFGSGTRLTVV.

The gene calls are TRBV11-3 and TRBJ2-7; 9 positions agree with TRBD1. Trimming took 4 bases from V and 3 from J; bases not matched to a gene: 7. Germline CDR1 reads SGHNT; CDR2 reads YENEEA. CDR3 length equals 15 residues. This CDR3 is CASSSKGQGSYEQYF. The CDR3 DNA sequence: TGTGCCAGCAGCTCAAAAGGACAGGGGAGCTACGAGCAGTACTTC.

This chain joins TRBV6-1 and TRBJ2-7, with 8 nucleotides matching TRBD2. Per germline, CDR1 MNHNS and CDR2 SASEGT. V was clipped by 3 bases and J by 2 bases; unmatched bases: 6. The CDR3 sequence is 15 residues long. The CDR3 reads CASSEVGRAPYEQYF. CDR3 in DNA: TGTGCCAGCAGTGAGGTCGGGAGGGCCCCCTACGAGCAGTACTTC.

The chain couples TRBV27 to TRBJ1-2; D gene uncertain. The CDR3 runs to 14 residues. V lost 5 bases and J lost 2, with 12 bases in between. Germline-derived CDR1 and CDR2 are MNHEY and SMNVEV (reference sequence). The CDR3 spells CASSRRNSNYGYTF. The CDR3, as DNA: TGTGCCAGCAGTCGCAGGAACTCGAACTATGGCTACACCTTC.

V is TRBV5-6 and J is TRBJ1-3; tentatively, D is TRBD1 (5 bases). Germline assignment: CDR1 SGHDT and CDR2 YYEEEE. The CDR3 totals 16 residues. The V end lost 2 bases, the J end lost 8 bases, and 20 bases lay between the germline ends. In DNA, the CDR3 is TGTGCCAGCAGCTTCCGCTCGACAGCCCTAGGGGACACCATATATTTT. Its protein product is CASSFRSTALGDTIYF.

The CDR3 DNA sequence: TGCGCCAGCAGCTTCTTAAATTGGGAGTCTGGGGCCAACGTCCTGACTTTC. Residues: CASSFLNWESGANVLTF. The chain couples TRBV5-1 to TRBJ2-6, with D possibly matching TRBD2 (5 bases). The V gene's germline CDR1 is SGHRS and CDR2 YFSETQ. With 2 bases removed from V and 1 base from J, the gap between germline ends came to 13 bases. This CDR3 has 17 residues.

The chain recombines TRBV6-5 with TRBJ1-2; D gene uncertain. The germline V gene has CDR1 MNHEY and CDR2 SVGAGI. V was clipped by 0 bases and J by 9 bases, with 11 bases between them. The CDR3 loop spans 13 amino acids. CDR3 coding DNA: TGTGCCAGCAGTTACTCGGGCCGGCCACGCTACACCTTC. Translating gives CASSYSGRPRYTF.

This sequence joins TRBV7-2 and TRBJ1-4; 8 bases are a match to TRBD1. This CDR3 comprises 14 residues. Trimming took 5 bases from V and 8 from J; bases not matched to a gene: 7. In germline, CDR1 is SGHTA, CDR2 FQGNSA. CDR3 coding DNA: TGTGCCAGCAGCCAGGACAGGGTTCGAGAAAAACTGTTTTTT. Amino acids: CASSQDRVREKLFF. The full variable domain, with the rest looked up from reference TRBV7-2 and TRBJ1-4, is GAGVSQSPSNKVTEKGKDVELRCDPISGHTALYWYRQSLGQGLEFLIYFQGNSAPDKSGLPSDRFSAERTGGSVSTLTIQRTQQEDSAVYLCASSQDRVREKLFFGSGTQLSVL.

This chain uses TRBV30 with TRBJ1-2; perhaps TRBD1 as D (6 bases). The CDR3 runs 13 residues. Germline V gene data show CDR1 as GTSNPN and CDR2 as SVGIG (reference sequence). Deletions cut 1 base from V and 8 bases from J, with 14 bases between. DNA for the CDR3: TGTGCCTGGAGTGGTGGGGGCCCCAAGGGCTACACCTTC. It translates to CAWSGGGPKGYTF.

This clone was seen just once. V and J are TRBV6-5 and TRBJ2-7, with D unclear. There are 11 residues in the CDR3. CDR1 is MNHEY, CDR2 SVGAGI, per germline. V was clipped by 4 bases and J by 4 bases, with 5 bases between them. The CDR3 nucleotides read TGTGCCAGCAGTTTCGAGTACGAGCAGTACTTC. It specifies CASSFEYEQYF.

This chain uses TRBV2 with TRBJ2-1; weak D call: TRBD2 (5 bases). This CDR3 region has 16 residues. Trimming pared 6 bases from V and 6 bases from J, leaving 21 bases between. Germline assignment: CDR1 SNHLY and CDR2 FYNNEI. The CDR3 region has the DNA TGTGCCAGCAGGTCGTATAGGGCCGGGGTCGGCAATGAGCAGTTCTTC. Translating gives CASRSYRAGVGNEQFF.

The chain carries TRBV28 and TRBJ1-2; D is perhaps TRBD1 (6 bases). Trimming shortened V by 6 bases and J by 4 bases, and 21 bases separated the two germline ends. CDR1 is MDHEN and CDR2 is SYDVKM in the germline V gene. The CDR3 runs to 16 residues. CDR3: CASRRGGGSGPYGYTF. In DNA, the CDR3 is TGTGCCAGCAGGAGGGGGGGTGGTTCAGGGCCCTATGGCTACACCTTC.

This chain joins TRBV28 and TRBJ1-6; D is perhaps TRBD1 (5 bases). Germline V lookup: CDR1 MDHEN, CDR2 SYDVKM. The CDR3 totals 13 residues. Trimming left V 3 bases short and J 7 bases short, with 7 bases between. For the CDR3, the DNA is TGTGCCAGCAGTTTCGGGGGGAATTCACCCCTCCACTTT. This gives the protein CASSFGGNSPLHF.

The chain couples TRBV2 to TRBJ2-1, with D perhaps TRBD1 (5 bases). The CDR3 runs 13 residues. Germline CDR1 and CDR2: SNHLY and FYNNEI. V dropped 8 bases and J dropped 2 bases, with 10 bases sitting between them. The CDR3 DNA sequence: TGTGCCAGCCACAGGAACCCCTACAATGAGCAGTTCTTC. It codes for CASHRNPYNEQFF.

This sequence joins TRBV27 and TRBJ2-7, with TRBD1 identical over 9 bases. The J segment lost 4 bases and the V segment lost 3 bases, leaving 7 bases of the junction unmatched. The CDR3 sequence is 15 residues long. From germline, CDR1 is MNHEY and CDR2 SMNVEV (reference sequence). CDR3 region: CASSFTGTGRYEQYF. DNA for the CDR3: TGTGCCAGCAGTTTTACCGGGACAGGGCGGTACGAGCAGTACTTC.

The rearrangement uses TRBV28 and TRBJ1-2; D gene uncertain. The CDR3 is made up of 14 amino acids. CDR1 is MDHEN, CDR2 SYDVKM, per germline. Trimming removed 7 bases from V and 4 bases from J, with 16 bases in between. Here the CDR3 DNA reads TGTGCCAGCACCATAGGCAGGCCCCCCTATGGCTACACCTTC. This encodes CASTIGRPPYGYTF.

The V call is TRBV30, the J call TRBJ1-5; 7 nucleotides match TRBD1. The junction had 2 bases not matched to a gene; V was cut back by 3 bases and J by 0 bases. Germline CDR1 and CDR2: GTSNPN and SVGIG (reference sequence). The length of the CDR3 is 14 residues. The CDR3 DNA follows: TGTGCCTGGAGCCGGGACAGTAGCAATCAGCCCCAGCATTTT. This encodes CAWSRDSSNQPQHF.